The rows below give T cell receptor beta chains drawn from one sample of a study of cytomegalovirus exposure and HLA in healthy donors. Profiled with immunoSEQ multiplex PCR; TCRdb holds only in-frame clones, not every one. Among about 62,000 clones listed, about four fifths were seen once. Sequenced input: PBMCs. The receptors here all came from a woman in her thirties in good health and CMV-seronegative. Both conserved end residues are part of each CDR3. D genes are given only for firm matches. Where a row states a size, it is once, few, many or the class of an expanded clone; other rows omit it.

cdr3_aa cdr3_nt v_call d_call j_call cdr3_length clone_size
CASSRRQGSSYEQYF TGTGCCAGCAGCAGACGACAGGGTAGCTCCTACGAGCAGTACTTC TRBV27 TRBD1 TRBJ2-7 15 -
CASSRSGGAFHEQFF TGTGCCAGCAGCCGGAGCGGGGGGGCCTTCCATGAGCAGTTCTTC TRBV7-2 TRBD2 TRBJ2-1 15 once
CASSFSGVETQYF TGTGCCAGCAGCTTTAGCGGGGTAGAGACCCAGTACTTC TRBV7-6 TRBD2 TRBJ2-5 13 once
CASSPLGAVNSNQPQHF TGTGCCAGCTCACCACTGGGCGCAGTGAATAGCAATCAGCCCCAGCATTTT TRBV18 - TRBJ1-5 17 once
CASSGGLTTSYNEQFF TGTGCCAGCAGCGGGGGCCTCACCACCAGCTACAATGAGCAGTTCTTC TRBV11-3 - TRBJ2-1 16 few
CASSSWSEQYF TGTGCCAGTAGTTCTTGGAGCGAGCAGTACTTC TRBV19 - TRBJ2-7 11 -
CASSTRGTSAQETQYF TGTGCCAGCTCAACGCGCGGGACTAGCGCCCAAGAGACCCAGTACTTC TRBV18 TRBD2 TRBJ2-5 16 -
CASSAALSGDTQYF TGTGCCAGCAGCGCTGCACTTTCGGGAGATACGCAGTATTTT TRBV9 - TRBJ2-3 14 once
CASSAYLYTEAFF TGTGCCAGCTCTGCCTATTTATACACTGAAGCTTTCTTT TRBV27 - TRBJ1-1 13 -
CASSRTGSMNTEAFF TGTGCCAGCAGCCGGACAGGGTCCATGAACACTGAAGCTTTCTTT TRBV7-9 TRBD1 TRBJ1-1 15 -
CASSSPPLTDTQYF TGTGCCAGCAGCTCCCCACCGCTAACAGATACGCAGTATTTT TRBV5-4 - TRBJ2-3 14 -
CASSLFFTDRDAVGTQYF TGTGCCAGCAGCTTATTTTTCACGGACAGGGACGCCGTAGGGACGCAGTATTTT TRBV7-2 TRBD1 TRBJ2-3 18 once
CASSLVSGVYEQYF TGTGCCAGCAGCCTTGTTAGCGGCGTATACGAGCAGTACTTC TRBV11-2 - TRBJ2-7 14 -
CASSGRDSHYGYTF TGTGCCAGTAGTGGGCGGGACAGCCACTATGGCTACACCTTC TRBV19 TRBD1 TRBJ1-2 14 -
CASSSSGQGAGGYTF TGTGCCAGCAGTTCATCAGGACAGGGGGCGGGTGGCTACACCTTC TRBV27 TRBD1 TRBJ1-2 15 -
CASSSRTGQGYGYTF TGTGCCAGCAGCTCCCGGACAGGCCAAGGCTATGGCTACACCTTC TRBV9 TRBD1 TRBJ1-2 15 -
CATSRDRGRAGGYTF TGTGCCACCAGCAGAGATAGGGGCAGGGCTGGTGGCTACACCTTC TRBV15 - TRBJ1-2 15 -
CASSYSKWGRGHGYTF TGTGCCAGCAGTTACTCGAAGTGGGGCAGGGGGCATGGCTACACCTTC TRBV6-5 TRBD1 TRBJ1-2 16 -
CASTQGGAQTLHF TGTGCCAGCACCCAGGGAGGAGCCCAGACCCTCCACTTT TRBV25-1 - TRBJ1-6 13 -
CASSVRGTGHSGANVLTF TGTGCCAGCAGTGTAAGAGGGACAGGGCACTCTGGGGCCAACGTCCTGACTTTC TRBV25-1 TRBD1 TRBJ2-6 18 -
CASSQDRLDYEQYF TGTGCCAGCAGCCAAGACAGGCTGGACTACGAGCAGTACTTC TRBV4-2 - TRBJ2-7 14 -
CASRRETGTGGDEQFF TGCGCCAGCAGGAGGGAAACCGGGACAGGGGGTGATGAGCAGTTCTTC TRBV4-3 TRBD1 TRBJ2-1 16 medium-sized
CASRTLVGNTEAFF TGCGCCAGCAGGACCCTAGTCGGGAACACTGAAGCTTTCTTT TRBV5-1 - TRBJ1-1 14 -
CASSELAGAPTLELFF TGTGCCAGCAGCGAACTAGCGGGGGCCCCCACGCTGGAGCTGTTTTTT TRBV7-9 TRBD2 TRBJ2-2 16 once
CAIRPGLAGVQETQYF TGTGCCATCAGACCGGGACTAGCGGGGGTCCAAGAGACCCAGTACTTC TRBV10-3 TRBD2 TRBJ2-5 16 -
CASSLEGGEAQYF TGCGCCAGCAGCTTGGAGGGAGGGGAGGCCCAGTACTTC TRBV5-1 TRBD2 TRBJ2-5 13 -
CASSDPGQGAGGYTF TGTGCCAGCAGCGACCCGGGACAGGGGGCGGGTGGCTACACCTTC TRBV7-9 TRBD1 TRBJ1-2 15 -
CASSLLQGMRSDTQYF TGTGCCAGCAGTCTCCTACAGGGGATGAGGTCAGATACGCAGTATTTT TRBV27 TRBD1 TRBJ2-3 16 -
CASIDGGSGANVLTF TGTGCCAGTATAGACGGCGGATCTGGGGCCAACGTCCTGACTTTC TRBV19 - TRBJ2-6 15 -
CASTPTQGVNQPQHF TGTGCCAGCACTCCGACCCAGGGGGTAAATCAGCCCCAGCATTTT TRBV28 TRBD1 TRBJ1-5 15 -
CASSPGGSYEQYF TGTGCCAGCAGCCCGGGGGGGTCCTACGAGCAGTACTTC TRBV11-3 TRBD2 TRBJ2-7 13 once
CASSFTGGTEAFF TGTGCCAGCAGCTTTACAGGGGGCACTGAAGCTTTCTTT TRBV7-9 TRBD1 TRBJ1-1 13 once
CASSQRQGTDTQYF TGTGCCAGCAGCCAAAGGCAGGGCACAGATACGCAGTATTTT TRBV14 - TRBJ2-3 14 -
CASSRGEGMAEAFF TGCGCCAGCAGCCGGGGGGAGGGAATGGCTGAAGCTTTCTTT TRBV5-1 - TRBJ1-1 14 -
CASSDTSGSYNEQFF TGTGCCAGCAGTGACACTAGCGGGTCATACAATGAGCAGTTCTTC TRBV2 TRBD2 TRBJ2-1 15 -
CASSDPGTGEQYF TGCGCCAGCAGTGACCCTGGGACAGGCGAGCAGTACTTC TRBV10-1 TRBD1 TRBJ2-7 13 -
CASSDSGTGGNEQFF TGTGCCAGTAGTGACTCCGGGACAGGAGGAAATGAGCAGTTCTTC TRBV19 TRBD1 TRBJ2-1 15 -